The 25 T cell receptor beta chains in this list originate from one sample, sequenced in a study of technical replicates of blood from a handful of donors. The table came from immunoSEQ multiplex PCR; TCRdb's copy has only in-frame clones and leaves some out. The profile shows about 83,000 clones, more than 90% of them singletons. The sample consisted of T cells isolated from PBMCs. The receptors were gathered from a human donor in good health.

This clone was found once. V usage is TRBV2 and J usage is TRBJ1-2; a weak D match, TRBD1 (5 bases). V was cut by 5 bases and J by 3 bases, with 10 bases left in between. The CDR3 is made up of 13 amino acids. Per germline, CDR1 SNHLY and CDR2 FYNNEI. Written as DNA, the CDR3 is TGTGCCAGCAGTTACGACAGCTACTATGGCTACACCTTC. Its translation: CASSYDSYYGYTF.

The V gene is TRBV7-6, the J gene TRBJ2-2, with TRBD1 matching over 9 bases. CDR1 and CDR2 from the germline V gene are SGHVS and FNYEAQ. This CDR3 is 17 amino acids long. V trimming: 2 bases; J trimming: 4 bases; junction bases outside the gene matches: 8. CDR3 nucleotide sequence: TGTGCCAGCAGCTTAACCCGGACAGGGGCTGTCACCGGGGAGCTGTTTTTT. Residues: CASSLTRTGAVTGELFF.

This chain connects TRBV7-9 to TRBJ1-2; 8 bases agree with TRBD1. This CDR3 region has 15 residues. Losses at the gene ends were 4 bases for V and 5 bases for J; bases not matched to a gene: 9. In germline, CDR1 is SEHNR, CDR2 FQNEAQ (reference sequence). The CDR3 DNA reads as TGTGCCAGCAGCTATAGGACAGGGTCTCGGTATGGCTACACCTTC. It specifies CASSYRTGSRYGYTF.

The gene calls are TRBV19 and TRBJ1-1; weak D call: TRBD1 (6 bases). Between the trimmed V and J ends, which lost 6 bases and 5 bases, there was a span of 16 bases. The CDR3 has 14 residues. Germline values: CDR1 LNHDA, CDR2 SQIVND (reference sequence). The CDR3 nucleotides read TGTGCCAGTAGCATTACAGGGAGATCAACTGAAGCTTTCTTT. Residues: CASSITGRSTEAFF.

The rearrangement uses TRBV29-1 and TRBJ2-1, with 11 bases matching TRBD2. Germline CDR1 is SQVTM and CDR2 is ANQGSEA. The CDR3 loop spans 17 amino acids. V dropped 3 bases and J dropped 4; count of bases not matched to a gene: 11. In nucleotides, the CDR3 is TGCAGCGTTGATTCTTTTATAGGGACTAGCGGATACAATGAGCAGTTCTTC. Protein sequence: CSVDSFIGTSGYNEQFF.

The chain has TRBV29-1 and TRBJ1-1; D not resolved. The CDR3 runs to 13 residues. The V end was cut by 5 bases, the J end by 1 base, with 11 bases between. CDR1 and CDR2 from the germline V gene are SQVTM and ANQGSEA. The CDR3 sequence is CSVHSPENTEAFF. In DNA form, the CDR3 reads TGCAGCGTTCATTCCCCAGAGAACACTGAAGCTTTCTTT.

This chain links TRBV4-1 with TRBJ1-5, with D perhaps TRBD1 (6 bases). This CDR3 contains 15 residues. V was cut by 3 bases and J by 2 bases, with 11 bases left in between. The germline V gene encodes CDR1 MGHRA and CDR2 YSYEKL. CDR3 sequence (DNA): TGCGCCAGCAGCCAGGCTTCAGGGGGCAATCAGCCCCAGCATTTT. Its protein product is CASSQASGGNQPQHF.

This chain links TRBV4-2 with TRBJ1-1; perhaps TRBD1 as D (5 bases). CDR1 is LGHNA, CDR2 YNFKEQ, per germline. Trimming left V 3 bases short and J 5 bases short, with 10 bases between. CDR3 size: 13 residues. CDR3 sequence (DNA): TGTGCCAGCAGCCAGGAGGGGAGGACTGAAGCTTTCTTT. This sequence encodes CASSQEGRTEAFF.

This clone was detected once. The V gene is TRBV5-4, the J gene TRBJ2-1, with 11 nucleotides matching TRBD1. The CDR3 has 15 amino acids. Germline V gene data show CDR1 as SGHNT and CDR2 as YYREEE (reference sequence). V lost 3 bases to trimming and J lost 5 bases; unmatched junction nucleotides: 4. As DNA, the CDR3 is TGTGCCAGCAGCTCGGACAGGGGGCTACACAATGAGCAGTTCTTC. Its translation is CASSSDRGLHNEQFF.

CDR3 residues: CASSWTSGREQYF. In nucleotides, the CDR3 is TGCGCCAGCAGTTGGACTAGCGGGAGAGAACAGTACTTC. The V gene is TRBV10-2, the J gene TRBJ2-5, with 13 bases matching TRBD2. There are 13 residues in the CDR3. V was pared by 5 bases and J by 11 bases, with 5 bases of the junction left unmatched. Germline CDR1 is WSHSY and CDR2 is SAAADI.

This clone has a single count. V is TRBV9 and J is TRBJ2-1, with 7 bases aligning to TRBD2. This CDR3 spans 15 amino acids. From germline, CDR1 is SGDLS and CDR2 YYNGEE. Trimming took 4 bases from V and 6 from J; bases not matched to a gene: 10. The CDR3 sequence: CASSLSGASRNEQFF. CDR3 coding DNA: TGTGCCAGCAGCCTCAGCGGGGCCAGCCGCAATGAGCAGTTCTTC. Full variable domain (missing parts from reference TRBV9 and TRBJ2-1): DSGVTQTPKHLITATGQRVTLRCSPRSGDLSVYWYQQSLDQGLQFLIQYYNGEERAKGNILERFSAQQFPDLHSELNLSSLELGDSALYFCASSLSGASRNEQFFGPGTRLTVL.

This clone was seen a single time. The genes are TRBV5-1 and TRBJ2-7; tentative D call: TRBD1 (6 bases). The CDR3 totals 11 residues. V dropped 9 bases and J dropped 4 bases, with 11 bases sitting between them. CDR1 and CDR2 (germline): SGHRS, YFSETQ. CDR3 bases: TGCGCCACCAAGGGGGAATACGAGCAGTACTTC. Its translation: CATKGEYEQYF.

This clone is a singleton in its sample. J is TRBJ1-1 and V is TRBV9, with 7 bases matching TRBD1. The J segment lost 0 bases and the V segment lost 4 bases, leaving 9 bases of the junction unmatched. The CDR3 is 16 amino acids. Germline CDR1 is SGDLS and CDR2 is YYNGEE. The CDR3 bases are TGTGCCAGCAGCCCTACAGGGGCGGCAATGAACACTGAAGCTTTCTTT. Translated: CASSPTGAAMNTEAFF. Looking up the rest from reference TRBV9 and TRBJ1-1 gives the full variable domain: DSGVTQTPKHLITATGQRVTLRCSPRSGDLSVYWYQQSLDQGLQFLIQYYNGEERAKGNILERFSAQQFPDLHSELNLSSLELGDSALYFCASSPTGAAMNTEAFFGQGTRLTVV.

The chain employs TRBV5-1 and TRBJ2-1, with 14 bases aligning to TRBD2. From germline, CDR1 is SGHRS and CDR2 YFSETQ. This CDR3 is built from 22 residues. The J segment lost 0 bases and the V segment lost 5 bases, leaving 19 bases of the junction unmatched. The CDR3 here is CASRPIVSGTSGGGSSYNEQFF. The CDR3 DNA reads TGCGCCAGCAGACCTATAGTATCTGGGACTAGCGGGGGTGGGAGCTCCTACAATGAGCAGTTCTTC.

This sequence joins TRBV2 and TRBJ2-7; TRBD2 might be the D (6 bases). The V end lost 3 bases, the J end lost 0 bases, and 12 bases lay between the germline ends. The CDR3 has 15 residues. The germline gives CDR1 SNHLY, CDR2 FYNNEI. CDR3 sequence (DNA): TGTGCCAGCAGTGATTGGTCGGGGGACTCCTACGAGCAGTACTTC. Encoded protein: CASSDWSGDSYEQYF. The full variable domain, with the rest looked up from reference TRBV2 and TRBJ2-7, is EPEVTQTPSHQVTQMGQEVILRCVPISNHLYFYWYRQILGQKVEFLVSFYNNEISEKSEIFDDQFSVERPDGSNFTLKIRSTKLEDSAMYFCASSDWSGDSYEQYFGPGTRLTVT.

Written as DNA, the CDR3 is TGCAGCGTTGAATTAGGACAGGCCAAAAACATTCAGTACTTC. Its translation is CSVELGQAKNIQYF. The V and J genes are TRBV29-1 and TRBJ2-4; D may be TRBD1 (6 bases). This CDR3 is built from 14 residues. The V end was cut by 2 bases, the J end by 1 base, with 9 bases between. Germline V gene lookup returns CDR1 SQVTM and CDR2 ANQGSEA.

V usage is TRBV28 and J usage is TRBJ2-7, with TRBD1 identical over 10 bases. This CDR3 is built from 15 residues. Per germline, CDR1 MDHEN and CDR2 SYDVKM. The V and J ends lost 0 bases and 3 bases, in that order; junction bases with no gene match: 2. CDR3 loop: CASSLWGTGDYEQYF. Here the CDR3 DNA reads TGTGCCAGCAGTTTATGGGGGACAGGGGACTACGAGCAGTACTTC.

The chain employs TRBV5-8 and TRBJ2-4, with a weak D call TRBD2 (5 bases). Germline V gene data show CDR1 as SGHTS and CDR2 as YDEGEE. This CDR3 comprises 14 residues. Trimming cost V 3 bases and J 0 bases, with 7 bases left between them. The CDR3 region has the DNA TGTGCCAGCAGCTACGGGGTAGCCAAAAACATTCAGTACTTC. Protein: CASSYGVAKNIQYF.

The rearrangement joins TRBV5-1 to TRBJ2-7; unclear D gene. The V end lost 4 bases, the J end lost 2 bases, and 13 bases lay between the germline ends. CDR1 is SGHRS and CDR2 is YFSETQ in the germline V gene. This CDR3 region has 14 residues. The CDR3: CASSVGGGAYEQYF. CDR3 coding DNA: TGCGCCAGCAGCGTGGGCGGCGGTGCCTACGAGCAGTACTTC.

The J gene is TRBJ2-3, the V gene TRBV15, with D perhaps TRBD2 (6 bases). There are 13 residues in the CDR3. Germline loops: CDR1 LNHNV, CDR2 YYDKDF (reference sequence). Trimming took off 3 bases at V and 4 bases at J, with 8 bases between the two ends. The CDR3: CATSRGLSDTQYF. The DNA for the CDR3 is TGTGCCACCAGCAGGGGACTTTCAGATACGCAGTATTTT.

The CDR3 here is CASRRQGGNTIYF. The CDR3 region has the DNA TGTGCCAGCAGGAGACAGGGTGGAAACACCATATATTTT. V usage is TRBV5-6 and J usage is TRBJ1-3; 7 bases fit TRBD1. The CDR3 loop spans 13 amino acids. CDR1 and CDR2 (germline): SGHDT, YYEEEE. V lost 5 bases to trimming and J lost 3 bases; unmatched junction nucleotides: 2.

The chain has TRBV12-5 and TRBJ1-2, with a tentative D call TRBD1 (5 bases). Per germline, CDR1 LGHNT and CDR2 FRNRAP. Trimming removed 0 bases at V and 0 bases at J, with 14 bases between. CDR3 length: 17 residues. CDR3 sequence: CASGLVPQDLANYGYTF. The CDR3 bases are TGTGCTAGTGGTTTGGTACCACAGGACCTAGCTAACTATGGCTACACCTTC. The complete variable domain, with remaining parts taken from reference TRBV12-5 and TRBJ1-2, reads DARVTQTPRHKVTEMGQEVTMRCQPILGHNTVFWYRQTMMQGLELLAYFRNRAPLDDSGMPKDRFSAEMPDATLATLKIQPSEPRDSAVYFCASGLVPQDLANYGYTFGSGTRLTVV.

The chain is built from TRBV19 and TRBJ2-2, with D uncertain. V shed 5 bases and J shed 4 bases, with 8 bases lying between them. The CDR3 totals 13 residues. In germline, CDR1 is LNHDA, CDR2 SQIVND (reference sequence). CDR3 in DNA: TGTGCCAGTAGTTTCCAAATCACCGGGGAGCTGTTTTTT. Amino acids: CASSFQITGELFF.

V and J are TRBV7-9 and TRBJ1-1; TRBD1 agrees at 7 bases. V lost 5 bases, J lost 4 bases, and 4 bases stayed unmatched. The germline gives CDR1 SEHNR, CDR2 FQNEAQ (reference sequence). This CDR3 spans 13 amino acids. CDR3 DNA sequence: TGTGCCAGCAGCCCGACAGGGCCCACTGAAGCTTTCTTT. Translated, it gives CASSPTGPTEAFF. The variable domain in full, completed from reference TRBV7-9 and TRBJ1-1, reads DTGVSQNPRHKITKRGQNVTFRCDPISEHNRLYWYRQTLGQGPEFLTYFQNEAQLEKSRLLSDRFSAERPKGSFSTLEIQRTEQGDSAMYLCASSPTGPTEAFFGQGTRLTVV.

This clone was counted a single time. The rearrangement joins TRBV4-1 to TRBJ2-7; perhaps TRBD1 as D (5 bases). This CDR3 has 14 residues. Germline V gene lookup returns CDR1 MGHRA and CDR2 YSYEKL. Trimming cost V 4 bases and J 2 bases, with 12 bases left between them. The CDR3 nucleotides are TGCGCCAGCAGCCCAACAGGTTCCCCCTACGAGCAGTACTTC. Translated: CASSPTGSPYEQYF.